The TCR beta chain under discussion was sequenced for a study of cytomegalovirus exposure and HLA in healthy donors. The PCR was carried out with 60 Vbeta primers and 13 Jbeta primers. TCRdb's copy holds only in-frame clones and misses some; the assay was immunoSEQ multiplex PCR. The sample consists of approximately 110,000 clones, approximately 80% of them appearing once. The sample comprised PBMCs. The clonotype was recovered from a man aged 35-49 years in good health and CMV-seronegative.

In nucleotides, the CDR3 is TGCGCCAGCAGTCACGCACGGGGGGGTGGGGAGACCCAGTACTTC. This encodes CASSHARGGGETQYF. The V gene is TRBV23-1, the J gene TRBJ2-5; 8 bases are shared with TRBD2. TRBV23-1 is known as an ORF, though its function is uncertain. The CDR3 consists of 15 residues. The ends lost 3 bases at V and 5 bases at J; junction bases unmatched: 8.